This T cell receptor beta chain appears in the sequencing data of a study of blood T cell repertoires in COVID-19 (TCRdb year 2020). Background for the entire study: Samples covering the acute and convalescent phases of COVID-19 were provided by collaborators in the United States, Italy and Spain. The material from the prospective study consisted of cDNA or gDNA derived from T cells, B-cell-depleted T cells, or PBMCs. Subjects who had been exposed to COVID-19, were actively infected with it, or had recovered from it provided the deeply sampled blood TCRbeta repertoires that made up the dataset. The repertoires were released in a freely available public database intended as a resource for research on the immune response to SARS-CoV-2. The samples were drawn from the first 160 participants of the ongoing ImmuneRACE study and from 1,254 subjects provided by 6 global collaborators. A de-identified subject ID, COVID-19 status, age in years and sex were almost always included in the sample metadata. Where available, HLA class I and class II types were taken from metadata supplied by the sample provider and were not determined by assay-based typing. Results the study describes overall, beyond this receptor: Clinical and demographic metadata were provided uncurated, with the amount varying by source and participant.

About this clone: The antigen this receptor binds is unknown. No base qualities exist here, and no much larger clone lies one base off it.

The immunoSEQ Assay, a bias-controlled multiplex PCR, was used to amplify TCRbeta CDR3 regions from genomic DNA. The study's own analysis went as follows. The number of nucleated cells in each sample was estimated by amplification of reference gene primers within the assay. To quantify the absolute abundance of each unique TCRbeta CDR3 rearrangement, sequence reads were collapsed and filtered. For each sample, productive Simpson clonality was calculated by taking the square root of Simpson's diversity index across productive rearrangements. TCRdb provides this immuneACCESS table in a form limited to in-frame rearrangements. Some clones are lacking; in checked studies, under half of them reflect an unresolved V gene, and why the rest are absent is not known. V, J and clone size reflect that table, while D and trimming were determined from the DNA. The sample table holds over 200,000 clones, of which approximately 84% were seen once. In total, the top ten clones hold less than 5.5% of the sample.

Including the terminal cysteine and phenylalanine, the CDR3 comprises 14 residues. Only the CDR3 region is kept as DNA, spanning 42 bases read in frame from base 1. V loses 0 bases of germline sequence and J loses 5 bases, and the interval between the two ends is 10 bases. The CDR1 and CDR2 encoded by the germline V gene are SGHVS and FQNEAQ. The collaborating institutions used their own protocols to collect whole blood in K2EDTA tubes. For TCRbeta analysis, collaborator samples were shipped as frozen whole blood, as isolated PBMCs, or as DNA extracted from either sample type. The sequencing input was peripheral blood. The rearranged chain carries TRBV7-8 and TRBJ2-5; the D gene is not confidently resolved. This TCR came from a man aged 45-65 years with active or convalescent COVID-19. The CDR3 has the sequence CASSLASSVETQYF. The nucleotide sequence is given as TGTGCCAGCAGCTTAGCGAGCTCGGTGGAGACCCAGTACTTC.